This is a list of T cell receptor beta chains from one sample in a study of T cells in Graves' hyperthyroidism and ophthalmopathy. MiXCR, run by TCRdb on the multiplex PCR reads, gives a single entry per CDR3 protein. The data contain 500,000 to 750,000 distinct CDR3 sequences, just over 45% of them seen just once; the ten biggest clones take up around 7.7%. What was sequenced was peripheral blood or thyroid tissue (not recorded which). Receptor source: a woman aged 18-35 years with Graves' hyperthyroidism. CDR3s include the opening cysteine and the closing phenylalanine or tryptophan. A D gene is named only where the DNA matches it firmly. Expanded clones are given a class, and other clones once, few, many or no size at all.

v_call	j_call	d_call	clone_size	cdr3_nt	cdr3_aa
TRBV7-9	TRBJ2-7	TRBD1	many	TGTGCCAGCAGCCCTAGTACGACAGGGGCCCCCTACGAGCAGTACTTC	CASSPSTTGAPYEQYF
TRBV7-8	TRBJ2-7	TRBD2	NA	TGTGCCAGCAGCTTAGGGACTAGCGGTGCCCCCCGCTACGAGCAGTACTTC	CASSLGTSGAPRYEQYF
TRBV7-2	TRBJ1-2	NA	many	TGTGCCAGCAGTTCCGGGGGTTTCGACTATGGCTACACCTTC	CASSSGGFDYGYTF
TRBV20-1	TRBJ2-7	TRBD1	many	TGCAGTGCTAGAGGGGGACAGGTCGGCCCCTACGAGCAGTACTTC	CSARGGQVGPYEQYF
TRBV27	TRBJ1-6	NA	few	TGTGCCAGCAGGGACTACAAGGATGGGGATTCACCCCTCCACTTT	CASRDYKDGDSPLHF
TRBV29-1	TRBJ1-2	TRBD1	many	TGCAGCGTTCAGGGACAGGGCTATGGCTACACCTTC	CSVQGQGYGYTF
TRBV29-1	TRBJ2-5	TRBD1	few	TGCAGCGCTAGACAGGGGGGGCCGGAGACCCAGTACTTC	CSARQGGPETQYF
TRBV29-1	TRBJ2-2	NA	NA	TGCAGCGTTGGGAGGGGGCTAGCGGGCAACACCGGGGAGCTGTTTTTT	CSVGRGLAGNTGELFF
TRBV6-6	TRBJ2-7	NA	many	TGTGCCAGCAGGAACGGACTCGGCTACGAGCAGTACTTC	CASRNGLGYEQYF
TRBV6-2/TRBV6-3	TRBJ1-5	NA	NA	TGTGCCAGCAGTCTACTCGCGGAGGTTCAACCCCAGCATTTT	CASSLLAEVQPQHF
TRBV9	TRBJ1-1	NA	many	TGTGCCAGCAGCGGATTAGAAGTCGGCACTGAAGCTTTCTTT	CASSGLEVGTEAFF
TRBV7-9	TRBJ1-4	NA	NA	TGTGCCAGCAGCTTATGGGGGACTAATGAAAAACTGTTTTTT	CASSLWGTNEKLFF
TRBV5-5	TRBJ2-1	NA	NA	TGTGCCAGCAGCAACTTAATGAAGGGAGCAGGGTGGGAGCAGTTCTTC	CASSNLMKGAGWEQFF
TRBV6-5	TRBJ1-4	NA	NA	TGTGCCAGCACCGTAACAGGGAACGAAAAACTGTTTTTT	CASTVTGNEKLFF
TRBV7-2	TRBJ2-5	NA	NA	TGTGCCAGCAGCTTGACGGGTAATAGCAATCAGCCCCAGTACTTC	CASSLTGNSNQPQYF
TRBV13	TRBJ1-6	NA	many	TGTGCCAGCAGCTTACCGGGGACGGATTCACCCCTCCACTTT	CASSLPGTDSPLHF
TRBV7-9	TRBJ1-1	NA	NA	TGTGCCAGCACCTTGGGCAGGGGAAACACTGAAGCTTTCTTT	CASTLGRGNTEAFF
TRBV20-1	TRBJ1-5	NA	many	TGCAGTGCTTATCGAGGAGTCAGCAATCAGCCCCAGCATTTT	CSAYRGVSNQPQHF
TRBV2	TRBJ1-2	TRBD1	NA	TGTGCCAGCAGTGGGGGGACAGTCTTAGGCTACACCTTC	CASSGGTVLGYTF
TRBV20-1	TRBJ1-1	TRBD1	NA	TGCAGTGCTAGGGCTGGACAGGGGAGGAACACTGAAGCTTTCTTT	CSARAGQGRNTEAFF
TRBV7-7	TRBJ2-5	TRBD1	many	TGTGCTAGCAGCAGCACCGGGACAGAACAAGAGACCCAGTACTTC	CASSSTGTEQETQYF
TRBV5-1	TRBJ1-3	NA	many	TGCGCCAGCAGCACCGGACAGCCTGGAAACACCATATATTTT	CASSTGQPGNTIYF
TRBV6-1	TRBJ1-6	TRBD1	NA	TGTGCCAGCAGTTACTTGACAGGGGTCGGTTCACCCCTCCACTTT	CASSYLTGVGSPLHF
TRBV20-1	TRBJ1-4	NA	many	TGCAGTGCCAAAGCCTCAGAAAAACTGTTTTTT	CSAKASEKLFF
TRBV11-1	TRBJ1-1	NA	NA	TGTGCCAGCAGCTTAGTACTGACTAATGAAGCTTTCTTT	CASSLVLTNEAFF
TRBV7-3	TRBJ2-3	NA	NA	TGTGCCAGCAGTCCGGACAGAACAGATACGCAGTATTTT	CASSPDRTDTQYF
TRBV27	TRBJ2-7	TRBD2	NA	TGTGCCAGCACCTCTAGCGGGAGTAAGGAGGAGCAGTACTTC	CASTSSGSKEEQYF
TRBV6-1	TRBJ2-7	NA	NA	TGTGCCAGCAGCCAGTTCGGGGGCGAGCAGTACTTC	CASSQFGGEQYF
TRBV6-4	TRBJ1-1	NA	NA	TGTGCCAGCAGTGAAAACAGGGCTGTCACTGAAGCTTTCTTT	CASSENRAVTEAFF
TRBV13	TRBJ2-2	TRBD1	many	TGTGCCACAGAACAGGGGGGGAACACCGGGGAGCTGTTTTTT	CATEQGGNTGELFF
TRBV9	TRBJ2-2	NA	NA	TGTGCCAGCAGCGCACGGACACTCCTAGGGGAGCTGTTTTTT	CASSARTLLGELFF
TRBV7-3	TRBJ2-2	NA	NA	TGTGCCAGCAGGAGTAGCGGGAACACCGGGGAGCTGTTTTTT	CASRSSGNTGELFF
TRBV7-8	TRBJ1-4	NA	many	TGTGCCAGCAGCTTAGGCAGGGGTTGGGAAAAACTGTTTTTT	CASSLGRGWEKLFF
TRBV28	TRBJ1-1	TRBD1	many	TGTGCCAGCAGTTTACCACAGGGGTTCACTGAAGCTTTCTTT	CASSLPQGFTEAFF
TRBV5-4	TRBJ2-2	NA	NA	TGTGCCAGCACGGGACCTAAGGTGGAGCTGTTTTTT	CASTGPKVELFF
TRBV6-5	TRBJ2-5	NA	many	TGTGCCACCAAAATACCAGTAGGATCAGAGACCCAGTACTTC	CATKIPVGSETQYF
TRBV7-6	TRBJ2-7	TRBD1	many	TGTGCCAGCAGCTTAAGACAGGGGAGATTTACCGAGCAGTACTTC	CASSLRQGRFTEQYF
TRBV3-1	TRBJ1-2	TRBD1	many	TGTGCCAGCACCCAGACAGGGAGGGGACATGGCTACACCTTC	CASTQTGRGHGYTF
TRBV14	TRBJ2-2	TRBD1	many	TGTGCCAGCAGCCAAGAGGGACAGTACACCGGGGAGCTGTTTTTT	CASSQEGQYTGELFF
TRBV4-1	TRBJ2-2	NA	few	TGCGCCAGCAGCCCCGGGAGCTCTTGGGCCGGGGAGCTGTTTTTT	CASSPGSSWAGELFF
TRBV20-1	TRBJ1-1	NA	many	TGCAGTGCTAGAGTTGCCCCGGGCAGTGAAGCTTTCTTT	CSARVAPGSEAFF
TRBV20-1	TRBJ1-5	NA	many	TGCAGTGCTAAGGGGTCCGTTAATAGCAATCAGCCCCAGCATTTT	CSAKGSVNSNQPQHF